This T cell receptor beta chain was recovered during a study of identical twins. A universal primer site was incorporated via template switching, and the cDNA contained unique molecular identifiers. TCRdb reanalysed the 5' RACE reads using MiXCR and keeps one entry per CDR3 protein. Of about 470,000 distinct CDR3 sequences in the sample, 20% to 30% are singletons; the top ten hold around 3%. Study-level points and caveats: For cord blood, abundant beta clonotypes had fewer insertions, unlike memory repertoires, which showed none.

Losses at the gene ends were 2 bases for V and 3 bases for J; bases not matched to a gene: 7. The CDR3 is 14 amino acids. CDR1 DFQATT and CDR2 SNEGSKA come from the germline V gene (reference sequence). This clonotype was observed a few times. Its antigen remains unknown. This sample was shared with a second study, whose subject was T cells expressing NK-cell markers. Per that paper: Dominant NKG2C+ clonotypes made up about 1.0-8% of CD8+ T cells in six donors.

Sequenced input: CD4+ T cells sorted from blood. This clonotype was obtained from a woman aged 18-30 years in good health. The V gene is TRBV20-1, the J gene TRBJ2-7, with 7 bases matching TRBD1. CDR3 nucleotides: TGCAGTGCTAGAACACAGGGGCCAGGCTACGAGCAGTACTTC. This encodes CSARTQGPGYEQYF.